This T cell receptor beta chain was profiled in a study of blood T cell repertoires in COVID-19. Overall study context: Material from acute and convalescent COVID-19 was sourced from the United States, Italy and Spain.

CDR1 is SGHNT, CDR2 YYREEE, per germline (reference sequence). Inclusive of both ends, the CDR3 amounts to 14 amino acids. As handled by the study authors: Quantification of nucleated cells was approximated via reference gene primer amplification. This table comes from immunoSEQ multiplex PCR, and its TCRdb copy is limited to in-frame clones, with some not included. V and J calls and clone size come straight from that table; D and trimming were deduced from the DNA. The data show 160,000 or so clones, under 90% seen once. Each recovered donor of Cohort 3 presented with two negative PCRs, clearance, or symptom resolution. This clone appeared once. The conserved closing phenylalanine or tryptophan is absent in this CDR3, likely reflecting a read error. The limits of the CDR3 on the DNA are not certain, so only TCRdb's listed CDR3 is given.

The TCR was taken from a man in his 60s who had recovered from COVID-19. The V call is TRBV5-4, the J call TRBJ2-3; TRBD2 is the table's D call and was not checked against the DNA. The specimen was PBMCs or T cells enriched from blood (not recorded which). CDR3 protein: CASSLAGVDLPSSI.